What follows is one T cell receptor beta chain and its context. The data belong to a study of blood T cell repertoires in COVID-19. At the level of the study: PBMCs, B-cell-depleted T cells, or T cells were the source of the cDNA or gDNA that made up the material.

CDR1 and CDR2 (germline): LNHNV, YYDKDF (reference sequence). V was clipped by 5 bases and J by 2 bases; unmatched bases: 6. The length of the CDR3 is 16 residues. Produced via immunoSEQ multiplex PCR; TCRdb's table is partial and in-frame only. The sample has about 60,000 clones, 65% to 90% seen once; the top ten hold less than 1.5%. The sample comprised peripheral blood. This sequence originates from a man aged 35-49 years with acute or convalescent COVID-19. The chain employs TRBV15 and TRBJ1-3, with 10 bases that match TRBD1. The CDR3 loop is CATSYDRGLTGNTIYF. In nucleotides, the CDR3 is TGTGCCACCAGCTACGACAGGGGGCTTACTGGAAACACCATATATTTT.